This T cell receptor beta chain was profiled in a study of beta chain features in type 1 diabetes. The isolated RNA, all of it, was reverse transcribed, so expressed TCRB transcripts were what got sequenced. Clones were sequenced by immunoSEQ multiplex PCR, and TCRdb holds only the in-frame ones, with some missing. The data contain under 200,000 clones, approximately 9.1% of them singletons. The CDR3 extends over 11 amino acids. V lost 4 bases, J lost 4 bases, and 5 bases lay in between. Looked up from germline, CDR1 is SGHTA and CDR2 is FQGNSA. V usage is TRBV7-2 and J usage is TRBJ2-7; D gene uncertain. The sequence derives from a woman in her late teens or twenties in good health. What was sequenced was central memory CD4+ T cells from blood. The CDR3 DNA reads as TGTGCCAGCAGCTCGGAGTACGAGCAGTACTTC. Protein sequence: CASSSEYEQYF.